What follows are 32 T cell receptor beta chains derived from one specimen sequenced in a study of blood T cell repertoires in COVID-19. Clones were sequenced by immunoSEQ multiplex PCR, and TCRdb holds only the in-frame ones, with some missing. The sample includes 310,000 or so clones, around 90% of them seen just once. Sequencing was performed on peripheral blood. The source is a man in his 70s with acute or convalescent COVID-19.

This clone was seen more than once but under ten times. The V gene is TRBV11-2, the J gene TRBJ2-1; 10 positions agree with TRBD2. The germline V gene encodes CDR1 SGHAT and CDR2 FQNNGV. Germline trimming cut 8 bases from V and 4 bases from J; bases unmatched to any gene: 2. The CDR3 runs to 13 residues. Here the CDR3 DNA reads TGTGCCAGCCGGGGACTAGCGTACAATGAGCAGTTCTTC. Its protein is CASRGLAYNEQFF.

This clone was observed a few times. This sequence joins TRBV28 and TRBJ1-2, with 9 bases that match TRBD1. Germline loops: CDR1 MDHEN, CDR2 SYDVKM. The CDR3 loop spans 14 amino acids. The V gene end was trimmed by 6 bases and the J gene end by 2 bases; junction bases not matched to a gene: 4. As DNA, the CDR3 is TGTGCCAGCAGCAAGGGACAGGGAAACTATGGCTACACCTTC. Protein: CASSKGQGNYGYTF.

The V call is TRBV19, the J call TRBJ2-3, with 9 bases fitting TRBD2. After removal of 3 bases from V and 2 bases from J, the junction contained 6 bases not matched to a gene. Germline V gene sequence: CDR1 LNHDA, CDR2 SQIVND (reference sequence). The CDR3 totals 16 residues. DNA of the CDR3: TGTGCCAGTAGTATCAGGCTAGCGGGGACCACAGATACGCAGTATTTT. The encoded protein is CASSIRLAGTTDTQYF.

The DNA for the CDR3 is TGTGCCACCAGTGACTCCCTCCCCTCTAGCGGCCTCACAGATACGCAGTATTTT. Protein product: CATSDSLPSSGLTDTQYF. The rearrangement joins TRBV24-1 to TRBJ2-3, with TRBD2 matching over 7 bases. Germline V gene lookup returns CDR1 KGHDR and CDR2 SFDVKD. The V gene end was trimmed by 4 bases and the J gene end by 2 bases; junction bases not matched to a gene: 14. The CDR3 sequence is 18 residues long.

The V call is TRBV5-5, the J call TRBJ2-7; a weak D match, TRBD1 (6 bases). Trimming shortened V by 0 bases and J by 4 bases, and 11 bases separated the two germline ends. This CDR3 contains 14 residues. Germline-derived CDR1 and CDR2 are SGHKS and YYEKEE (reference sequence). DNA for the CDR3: TGTGCCAGCAGCTTGGGACAGGCCCTGTACGAGCAGTACTTC. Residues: CASSLGQALYEQYF.

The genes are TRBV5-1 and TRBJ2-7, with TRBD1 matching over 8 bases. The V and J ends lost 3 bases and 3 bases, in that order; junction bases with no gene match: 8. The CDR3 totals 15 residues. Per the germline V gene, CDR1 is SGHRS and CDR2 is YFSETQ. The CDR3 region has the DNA TGCGCCAGCAGCTCCGGACAGGGAAAAAGCTACGAGCAGTACTTC. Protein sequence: CASSSGQGKSYEQYF. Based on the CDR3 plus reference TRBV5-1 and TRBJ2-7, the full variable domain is KAGVTQTPRYLIKTRGQQVTLSCSPISGHRSVSWYQQTPGQGLQFLFEYFSETQRNKGNFPGRFSGRQFSNSRSEMNVSTLELGDSALYLCASSSGQGKSYEQYFGPGTRLTVT.

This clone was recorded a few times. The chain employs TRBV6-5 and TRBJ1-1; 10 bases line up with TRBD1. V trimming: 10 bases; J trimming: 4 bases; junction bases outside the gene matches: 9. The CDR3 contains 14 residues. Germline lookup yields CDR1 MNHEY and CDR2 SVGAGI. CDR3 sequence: CATRGTGDGTEAFF. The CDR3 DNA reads TGTGCCACCAGGGGGACAGGGGATGGCACTGAAGCTTTCTTT.

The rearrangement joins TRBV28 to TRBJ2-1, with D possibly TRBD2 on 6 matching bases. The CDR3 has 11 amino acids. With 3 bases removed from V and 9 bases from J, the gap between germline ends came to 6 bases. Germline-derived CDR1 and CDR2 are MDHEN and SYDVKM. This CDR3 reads CASSFGGEQFF. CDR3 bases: TGTGCCAGCAGTTTCGGGGGTGAGCAGTTCTTC.

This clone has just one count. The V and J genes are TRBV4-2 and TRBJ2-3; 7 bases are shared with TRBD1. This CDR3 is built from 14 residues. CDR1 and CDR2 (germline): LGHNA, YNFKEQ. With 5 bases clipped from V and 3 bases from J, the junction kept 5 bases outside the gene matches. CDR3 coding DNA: TGTGCCAGCAGCAAGGGACAGATAACAGATACGCAGTATTTT. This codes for CASSKGQITDTQYF.

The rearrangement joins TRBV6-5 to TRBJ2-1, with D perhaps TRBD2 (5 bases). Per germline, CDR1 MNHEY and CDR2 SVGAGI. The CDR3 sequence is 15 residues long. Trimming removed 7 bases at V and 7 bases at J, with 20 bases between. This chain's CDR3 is CASTRGGVDVNEQFF. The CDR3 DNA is TGTGCCAGCACCCGGGGTGGGGTGGATGTGAATGAGCAGTTCTTC.

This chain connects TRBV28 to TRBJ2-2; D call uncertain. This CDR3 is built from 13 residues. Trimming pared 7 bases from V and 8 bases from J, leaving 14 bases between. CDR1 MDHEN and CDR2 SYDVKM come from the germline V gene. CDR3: CASTPTPQGELFF. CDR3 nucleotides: TGTGCCAGCACCCCAACACCCCAGGGGGAGCTGTTTTTT.

In nucleotides, the CDR3 is TGTGCCAGCAGTTTACGGCCCGGGAGTGGGGAAAAACTGTTTTTT. Its translation is CASSLRPGSGEKLFF. The V and J genes are TRBV28 and TRBJ1-4; unclear D gene. With 2 bases removed from V and 8 bases from J, the gap between germline ends came to 15 bases. Per the germline V gene, CDR1 is MDHEN and CDR2 is SYDVKM. This CDR3 spans 15 amino acids.

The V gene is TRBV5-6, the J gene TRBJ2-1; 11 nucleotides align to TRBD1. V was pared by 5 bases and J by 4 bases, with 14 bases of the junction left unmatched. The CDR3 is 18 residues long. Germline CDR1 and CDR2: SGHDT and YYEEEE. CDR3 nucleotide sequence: TGTGCCAGCAGACGTTGGCTACCCGGGACAGGGGGTTACAATGAGCAGTTCTTC. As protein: CASRRWLPGTGGYNEQFF.

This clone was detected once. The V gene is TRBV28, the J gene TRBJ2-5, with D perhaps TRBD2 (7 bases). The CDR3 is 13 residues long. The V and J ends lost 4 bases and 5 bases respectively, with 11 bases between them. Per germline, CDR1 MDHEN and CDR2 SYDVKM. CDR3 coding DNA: TGTGCCAGCAGTTGGGGGGGCCGGGAGACCCAGTACTTC. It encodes CASSWGGRETQYF. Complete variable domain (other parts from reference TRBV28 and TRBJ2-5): DVKVTQSSRYLVKRTGEKVFLECVQDMDHENMFWYRQDPGLGLRLIYFSYDVKMKEKGDIPEGYSVSREKKERFSLILESASTNQTSMYLCASSWGGRETQYFGPGTRLLVL.

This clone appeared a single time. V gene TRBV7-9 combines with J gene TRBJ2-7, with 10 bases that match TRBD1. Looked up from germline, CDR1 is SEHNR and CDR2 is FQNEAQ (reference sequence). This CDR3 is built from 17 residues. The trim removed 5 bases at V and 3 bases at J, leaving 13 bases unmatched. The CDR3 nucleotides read TGTGCCAGCAGCCAACCCCGACAGGGGGCCATTTACTACGAGCAGTACTTC. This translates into CASSQPRQGAIYYEQYF.

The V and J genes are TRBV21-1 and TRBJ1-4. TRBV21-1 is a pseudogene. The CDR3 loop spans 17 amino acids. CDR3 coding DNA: TGTGCCAGCAGCAACCCAACGGGTTTATCGACTAATGAAAAACTGTTTTTT. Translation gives CASSNPTGLSTNEKLFF.

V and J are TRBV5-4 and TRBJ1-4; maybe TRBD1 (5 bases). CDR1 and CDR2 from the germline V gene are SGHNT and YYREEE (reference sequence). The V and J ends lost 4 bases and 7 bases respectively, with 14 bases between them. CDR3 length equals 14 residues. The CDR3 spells CASSAREGREKLFF. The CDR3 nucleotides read TGTGCCAGCAGCGCACGGGAGGGGCGTGAAAAACTGTTTTTT.

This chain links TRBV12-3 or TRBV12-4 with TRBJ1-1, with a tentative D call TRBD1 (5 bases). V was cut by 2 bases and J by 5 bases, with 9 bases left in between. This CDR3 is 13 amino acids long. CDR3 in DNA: TGTGCCAGCAGTTTATCCGGGGGAACTGAAGCTTTCTTT. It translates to CASSLSGGTEAFF.

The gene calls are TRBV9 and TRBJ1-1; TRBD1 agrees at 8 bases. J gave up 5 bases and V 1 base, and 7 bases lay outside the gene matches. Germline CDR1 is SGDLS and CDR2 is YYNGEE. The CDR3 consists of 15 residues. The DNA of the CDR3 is TGTGCCAGCAGCGTAACCCCCAGGGGGCGGACTGAAGCTTTCTTT. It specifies CASSVTPRGRTEAFF.

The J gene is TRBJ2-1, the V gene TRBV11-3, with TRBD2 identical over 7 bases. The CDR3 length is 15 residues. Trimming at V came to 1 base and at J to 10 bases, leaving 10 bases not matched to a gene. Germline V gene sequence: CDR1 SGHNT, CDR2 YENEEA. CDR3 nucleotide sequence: TGTGCCAGCAGCTTAGGAGTCGGGGGGACTACCGAGCAGTTCTTC. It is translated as CASSLGVGGTTEQFF.

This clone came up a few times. CDR3 residues: CASSLRNSGNTIYF. CDR3 coding DNA: TGTGCCAGCAGCTTAAGGAACAGCGGAAACACCATATATTTT. The chain recombines TRBV5-8 with TRBJ1-3; D gene uncertain. V lost 2 bases to trimming and J lost 4 bases, with 10 bases between them. The CDR3 is 14 amino acids. Germline assignment: CDR1 SGHTS and CDR2 YDEGEE.

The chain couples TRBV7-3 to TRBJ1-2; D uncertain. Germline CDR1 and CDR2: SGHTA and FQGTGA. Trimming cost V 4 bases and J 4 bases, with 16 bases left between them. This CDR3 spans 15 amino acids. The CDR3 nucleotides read TGTGCCAGCAGCTCCGGACGGGAATCGAGCTATGGCTACACCTTC. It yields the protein CASSSGRESSYGYTF. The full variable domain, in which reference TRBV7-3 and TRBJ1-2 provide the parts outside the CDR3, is GAGVSQTPSNKVTEKGKYVELRCDPISGHTALYWYRQSLGQGPEFLIYFQGTGAADDSGLPNDRFFAVRPEGSVSTLKIQRTERGDSAVYLCASSSGRESSYGYTFGSGTRLTVV.

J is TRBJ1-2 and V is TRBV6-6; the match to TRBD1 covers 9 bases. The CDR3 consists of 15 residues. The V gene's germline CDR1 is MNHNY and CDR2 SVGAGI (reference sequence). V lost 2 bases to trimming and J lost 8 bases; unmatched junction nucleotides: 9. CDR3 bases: TGTGCCAGCAGTTACGTAATTGGGGACAGGGACGGCTACACCTTC. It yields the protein CASSYVIGDRDGYTF.

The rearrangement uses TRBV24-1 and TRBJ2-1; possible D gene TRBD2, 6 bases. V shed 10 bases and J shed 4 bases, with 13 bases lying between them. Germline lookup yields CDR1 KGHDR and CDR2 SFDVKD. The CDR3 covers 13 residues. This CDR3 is CATEGPSYNEQFF. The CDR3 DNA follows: TGTGCCACGGAGGGCCCCAGTTACAATGAGCAGTTCTTC.

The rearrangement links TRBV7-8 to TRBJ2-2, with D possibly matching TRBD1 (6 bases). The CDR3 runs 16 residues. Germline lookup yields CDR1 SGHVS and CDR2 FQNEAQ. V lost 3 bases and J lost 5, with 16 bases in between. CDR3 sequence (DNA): TGTGCCAGCAGCTTTACAGGGTCCCCCTTAACCGGGGAGCTGTTTTTT. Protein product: CASSFTGSPLTGELFF.

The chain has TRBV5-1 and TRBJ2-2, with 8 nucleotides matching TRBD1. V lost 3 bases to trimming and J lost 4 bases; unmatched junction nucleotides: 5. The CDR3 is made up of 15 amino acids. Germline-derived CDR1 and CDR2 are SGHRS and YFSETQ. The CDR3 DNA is TGCGCCAGCAGCTCAGGACAGGGTTCCACCGGGGAGCTGTTTTTT. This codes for CASSSGQGSTGELFF.

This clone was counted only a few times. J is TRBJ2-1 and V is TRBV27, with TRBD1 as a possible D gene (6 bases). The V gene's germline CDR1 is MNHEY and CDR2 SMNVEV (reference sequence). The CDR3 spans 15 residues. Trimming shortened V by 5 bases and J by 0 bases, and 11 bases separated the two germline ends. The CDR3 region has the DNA TGTGCCAGCAGTAAGGACAGTCTCTCCTACAATGAGCAGTTCTTC. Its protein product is CASSKDSLSYNEQFF.

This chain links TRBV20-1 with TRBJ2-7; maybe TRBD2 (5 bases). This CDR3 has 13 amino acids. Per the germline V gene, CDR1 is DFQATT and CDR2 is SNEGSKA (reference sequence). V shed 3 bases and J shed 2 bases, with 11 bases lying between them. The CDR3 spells CSASRGLTYEQYF. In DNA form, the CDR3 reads TGCAGTGCTAGTCGGGGTCTCACCTACGAGCAGTACTTC.

CDR3 amino acids: CASSPDYATDTQYF. CDR3 coding DNA: TGTGCCAGTAGCCCCGACTATGCCACAGATACGCAGTATTTT. J is TRBJ2-3 and V is TRBV19; D perhaps matches TRBD2 (5 bases). The V end was cut by 6 bases, the J end by 2 bases, with 12 bases between. Per germline, CDR1 LNHDA and CDR2 SQIVND (reference sequence). The CDR3 spans 14 residues. Based on the CDR3 plus reference TRBV19 and TRBJ2-3, the full variable domain is DGGITQSPKYLFRKEGQNVTLSCEQNLNHDAMYWYRQDPGQGLRLIYYSQIVNDFQKGDIAEGYSVSREKKESFPLTVTSAQKNPTAFYLCASSPDYATDTQYFGPGTRLTVL.

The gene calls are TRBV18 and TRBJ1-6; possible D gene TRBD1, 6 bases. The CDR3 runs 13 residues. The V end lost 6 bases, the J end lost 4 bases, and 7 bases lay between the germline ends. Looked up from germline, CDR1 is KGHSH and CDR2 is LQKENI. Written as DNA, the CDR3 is TGTGCCAGCTCCGGACAGTATAATTCACCCCTCCACTTT. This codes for CASSGQYNSPLHF.

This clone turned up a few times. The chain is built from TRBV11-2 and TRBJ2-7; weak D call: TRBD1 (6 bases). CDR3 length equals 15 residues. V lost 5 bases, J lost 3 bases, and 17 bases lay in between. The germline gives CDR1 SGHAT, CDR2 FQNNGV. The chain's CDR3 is CASSPDPDRIYEQYF. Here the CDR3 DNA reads TGTGCCAGCAGCCCGGACCCGGACAGAATCTACGAGCAGTACTTC.

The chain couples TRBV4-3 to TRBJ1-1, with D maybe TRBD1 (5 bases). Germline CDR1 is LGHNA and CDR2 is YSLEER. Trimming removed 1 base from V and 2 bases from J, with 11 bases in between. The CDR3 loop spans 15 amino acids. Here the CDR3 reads CASSQAAGRNTEAFF. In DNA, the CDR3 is TGCGCCAGCAGCCAAGCCGCAGGGCGAAACACTGAAGCTTTCTTT.